These T cell receptor beta chains were read from a single sample in a study of T cell clones after liver transplantation. This table comes from immunoSEQ multiplex PCR, and its TCRdb copy is limited to in-frame clones, with some not included. The sample contains some 61,000 clones, more than 70% of which appear only once. Sequenced here: CD4+ T cells from blood, sampled at the 22-month timepoint. These receptor sequences come from a human patient who received a liver transplant. Some T cells may originate from the graft donor. The CDR3 runs from the conserved cysteine through the conserved F or W. The D gene is left open where the match is weak. Some rows have no size entry. The others give once, few or many, or a class for an expanded clone.

>TRBJ2-2|TRBV6-6|TRBD1|NA
TGTGCCAGCAGTCCGACAGGGCGCGACACCGGGGAGCTGTTTTTT
CASSPTGRDTGELFF
>TRBJ1-5|TRBV5-4|NA|NA
TGTGCCAGCAGTCAGGACAGTAATCAGCCCCAGCATTTT
CASSQDSNQPQHF
>TRBJ2-1|TRBV6-5|NA|NA
TGTGCCAGCAGTTACTCCTTGGGGGGGCATGGAAATGAGCAGTTCTTC
CASSYSLGGHGNEQFF
>TRBJ2-3|TRBV6-1|TRBD1|NA
TGTGCCAGCAGGGGCGGGACAGGGCGTACAGATACGCAGTATTTT
CASRGGTGRTDTQYF
>TRBJ1-3|TRBV6-5|TRBD1|NA
TGTGCCAGCAGTTACTTGGGACAGGGGGCCGGAAACACCATATATTTT
CASSYLGQGAGNTIYF
>TRBJ2-3|TRBV5-1|TRBD1|once
TGCGCCAGCAGCTTCAAACGGGACAGAGTCACAGATACGCAGTATTTT
CASSFKRDRVTDTQYF
>TRBJ2-7|TRBV6-5|NA|few
TGTGCCAGCCAACGACAGGACATTTCCTACGAGCAGTACTTC
CASQRQDISYEQYF
>TRBJ1-1|TRBV5-4|TRBD1|once
TGTGCCAGCAGTCTCAACAGGGGAAACACTGAAGCTTTCTTT
CASSLNRGNTEAFF
>TRBJ2-3|TRBV5-1|TRBD2|NA
TGCGCCAGCAGCTTGGCGGGGACGGGACTAGCCTGGGATACGCAGTATTTT
CASSLAGTGLAWDTQYF
>TRBJ2-3|TRBV27|NA|NA
TGTGCCAGCAGTTTAAACGACAGGAGCACAGATACGCAGTATTTT
CASSLNDRSTDTQYF
>TRBJ2-1|TRBV28|NA|NA
TGTGCCACCACGGTTTCTGGCAATGAGCAGTTCTTC
CATTVSGNEQFF
>TRBJ1-6|TRBV28|TRBD1|few
TGTGCCAGCAGAGCTGACAGGGGTGGGAATTCACCCCTCCACTTT
CASRADRGGNSPLHF
>TRBJ1-6|TRBV5-1|NA|few
TGCGCCAGCAGCGCAGGGTCGCGGAATTCACCCCTCCACTTT
CASSAGSRNSPLHF
>TRBJ2-7|TRBV11-3|NA|NA
TGTGCCAGCAGCTTAGATGGGACAAAGGGCGAGCAGTACTTC
CASSLDGTKGEQYF
>TRBJ1-6|TRBV11-3|NA|NA
TGTGCCAGCAGCTTAGCCTATAATTCACCCCTCCACTTT
CASSLAYNSPLHF
>TRBJ1-6|TRBV7-9|TRBD1|NA
TGTGCCAGCAGCGACGGACAGGGCGCTAATTCACCCCTCCACTTT
CASSDGQGANSPLHF
>TRBJ1-5|TRBV6-1|NA|few
TGTGCCAGCAGTGAAGGGATGAATAGCAATCAGCCCCAGCATTTT
CASSEGMNSNQPQHF
>TRBJ1-2|TRBV10-3|NA|NA
TGTGCCGTCCTACTCGATTCCGGTGGCTACACCTTC
CAVLLDSGGYTF
>TRBJ1-1|TRBV9|NA|NA
TGTGCCAGCAGCGTATCGGGGATTACTGAAGCTTTCTTT
CASSVSGITEAFF
>TRBJ2-2|TRBV7-3|TRBD1|NA
TGTGCCAGCAGCTCCGGGACAGGGCAAACCGGGGAGCTGTTTTTT
CASSSGTGQTGELFF
>TRBJ1-4|TRBV7-9|NA|NA
TGTGCCAGCAGCGGGGTCGCAACTAATGAAAAACTGTTTTTT
CASSGVATNEKLFF
>TRBJ2-1|TRBV23-1|NA|NA
TGCGCCAGCAGTCAACGGGGTTACAATGAGCAGTTCTTC
CASSQRGYNEQFF
>TRBJ2-7|TRBV28|NA|NA
TGTGCCAGCAGTTTTTCCAGGGTACAGCAGTACTTC
CASSFSRVQQYF
>TRBJ2-2|TRBV2|TRBD2|once
TGTGCCAGCACTCCTCCCTCGGGGGGGACCCGTGGCGGGGAGCTGTTTTTT
CASTPPSGGTRGGELFF
>TRBJ2-6|TRBV2|NA|NA
TGTGCCAGCACAGGTGGGGCCAACGTCCTGACTTTC
CASTGGANVLTF
>TRBJ1-5|TRBV2|NA|NA
TGTGCCAGCAGTGAATCCCGAAATCAGCCCCAGCATTTT
CASSESRNQPQHF
>TRBJ2-5|TRBV30|NA|NA
TGTGCCTGGAGTGTACGTCGGCAGAAAGAGACCCAGTACTTC
CAWSVRRQKETQYF
>TRBJ2-1|TRBV5-3|NA|NA
TGTGCCAGAAGCTTGCCTGGGACACCCTACAATGAGCAGTTCTTC
CARSLPGTPYNEQFF
>TRBJ2-1|TRBV30|TRBD2|NA
TGTGCCTGGAGTGTATGGGAGCGGGGGTCCATAATAAGTTACAATGAGCAGTTCTTC
CAWSVWERGSIISYNEQFF
>TRBJ2-1|TRBV2|TRBD1|few
TGTGCCAGCAGTGACCGTCTCAACAGGGGGACAGGGAGGGAGCAGTTCTTC
CASSDRLNRGTGREQFF
>TRBJ1-6|TRBV14|NA|few
TGTGCCAGCAGTAACACGAAGGGTTCACCCCTCCACTTT
CASSNTKGSPLHF
>TRBJ1-1|TRBV30|NA|few
TGTGCCTGGAGTAGACGTGAAGCTTTCTTT
CAWSRREAFF
>TRBJ2-1|TRBV2|TRBD2|few
TGTGCCAGCGGATCGGGACTAGCGATCTACAATGAGCAGTTCTTC
CASGSGLAIYNEQFF
>TRBJ1-5|TRBV2|TRBD1|once
TGTGCCAGCTCTAAAGGGGGACAGACTAATCAGCCCCAGCATTTT
CASSKGGQTNQPQHF
>TRBJ2-4|TRBV19|NA|NA
TGTGCCAGTAGTGGTACAGGCGGCAAAAACATTCAGTACTTC
CASSGTGGKNIQYF
>TRBJ2-7|TRBV9|TRBD1|NA
TGTGCCAGCAGCGTTACCGGGACAGAATACGAGCAGTACTTC
CASSVTGTEYEQYF
>TRBJ2-7|TRBV28|TRBD1|NA
TGTGCCAGCAGTAGGACAGGGTTTTCCTACGAGCAGTACTTC
CASSRTGFSYEQYF